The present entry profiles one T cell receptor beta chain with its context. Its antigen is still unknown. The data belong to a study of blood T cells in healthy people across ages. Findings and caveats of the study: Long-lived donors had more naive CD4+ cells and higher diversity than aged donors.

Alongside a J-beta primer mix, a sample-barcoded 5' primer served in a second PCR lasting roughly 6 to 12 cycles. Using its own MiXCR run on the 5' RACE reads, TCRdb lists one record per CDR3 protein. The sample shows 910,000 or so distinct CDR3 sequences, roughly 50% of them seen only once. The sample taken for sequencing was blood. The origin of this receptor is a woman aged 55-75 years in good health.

CDR3 protein: CASSLTSSGSTETQYF. The CDR3 bases are TGTGCCAGCAGTTTAACGTCTAGCGGGAGTACGGAGACCCAGTACTTC. V is TRBV28 and J is TRBJ2-5; TRBD2 aligns across 10 bases. From germline, CDR1 is MDHEN and CDR2 SYDVKM. The trim removed 2 bases at V and 5 bases at J, leaving 8 bases unmatched. The CDR3 has 16 residues.